Below are 30 T cell receptor beta chains sequenced from a single sample in a study of blood T cell repertoires in COVID-19. Assay: immunoSEQ multiplex PCR; the TCRdb copy retains only in-frame clones and omits some. The sample includes approximately 240,000 clones, roughly 82% seen only once; the top ten take about 1.4%. Material for sequencing was peripheral blood. These receptors originate from a woman aged 40 to 50 who had recovered from COVID-19.

This clone was seen more than once but under ten times. The chain employs TRBV27 and TRBJ1-6; no firm D call. From germline, CDR1 is MNHEY and CDR2 SMNVEV (reference sequence). The V gene lost 3 bases and the J gene lost 10 bases, with 13 bases spanning the gap. The CDR3 is 14 amino acids. CDR3 coding DNA: TGTGCCAGCAGTTTTAGTCAATTTCAATCACCCCTCCACTTT. Its protein is CASSFSQFQSPLHF.

The chain has TRBV6-2 or TRBV6-3 and TRBJ2-1, with 7 bases lining up with TRBD1. This CDR3 spans 16 amino acids. Germline loops: CDR1 MNHEY, CDR2 SVGEGT. Germline trimming cut 5 bases from V and 9 bases from J; bases unmatched to any gene: 16. CDR3 amino acids: CASSQPGGFKGGEQFF. DNA for the CDR3: TGTGCCAGCAGTCAACCAGGGGGTTTTAAGGGTGGTGAGCAGTTCTTC.

The rearrangement joins TRBV9 to TRBJ2-3; D is perhaps TRBD2 (6 bases). The CDR3 is made up of 15 amino acids. Trimming left V 0 bases short and J 3 bases short, with 11 bases between. CDR1 is SGDLS, CDR2 YYNGEE, per germline. The CDR3 is CASSVVTSPTDTQYF. DNA for the CDR3: TGTGCCAGCAGCGTAGTCACTAGCCCGACAGATACGCAGTATTTT.

V gene TRBV30 combines with J gene TRBJ2-3; 8 bases map to TRBD2. Germline values: CDR1 GTSNPN, CDR2 SVGIG (reference sequence). This CDR3 is built from 13 residues. V was pared by 2 bases and J by 6 bases, with 4 bases of the junction left unmatched. The CDR3 DNA reads as TGTGCCTGGAGTACGGGGGGGCTTGATACGCAGTATTTT. It encodes CAWSTGGLDTQYF.

This clone came up a few times. The chain joins TRBV5-1 to TRBJ1-5; a weak D match, TRBD1 (6 bases). Trimming removed 4 bases from V and 3 bases from J, with 11 bases in between. CDR1 is SGHRS, CDR2 YFSETQ, per germline. The CDR3 is 14 residues long. Written as DNA, the CDR3 is TGCGCCAGCAGCCTATCAGGGGACAATCAGCCCCAGCATTTT. Protein product: CASSLSGDNQPQHF.

Details on this clone: A junction boundary mismatches the germline segment, possibly from a read error. The chain combines TRBV5-4 with TRBJ2-1; the D gene is possibly TRBD2 (6 bases). CDR1 is SGHNT, CDR2 YYREEE, per germline (reference sequence). The CDR3 has 16 residues. The CDR3 DNA reads as TGTGCCAGCACCTTGGGGGGACTCGCATCTTACAATGAGCAGTTCTTC. Encoded protein: CASTLGGLASYNEQFF.

The gene calls are TRBV5-1 and TRBJ1-1; perhaps TRBD1 as D (5 bases). The CDR3 contains 14 residues. V was trimmed by 3 bases and J by 4 bases, leaving 13 bases between them. Germline values: CDR1 SGHRS, CDR2 YFSETQ. This CDR3 reads CASSSPGRATEAFF. CDR3 DNA sequence: TGCGCCAGCAGCTCCCCAGGGAGGGCCACTGAAGCTTTCTTT.

This clone was counted only a few times. J is TRBJ1-2 and V is TRBV2; 9 bases line up with TRBD1. V trimming: 6 bases; J trimming: 4 bases; junction bases outside the gene matches: 9. The CDR3 extends over 15 amino acids. Germline loops: CDR1 SNHLY, CDR2 FYNNEI. CDR3 region: CASSETRTGVYGYTF. The CDR3 DNA follows: TGTGCCAGCAGCGAAACGAGGACAGGGGTCTATGGCTACACCTTC.

The CDR3 protein is CASSSGGRDSSYEQYF. In DNA, the CDR3 is TGTGCCAGCAGTTCCGGGGGTAGGGACAGCTCCTACGAGCAGTACTTC. The chain joins TRBV11-1 to TRBJ2-7; D is perhaps TRBD1 (7 bases). CDR1 SGHAT and CDR2 FQDESV come from the germline V gene (reference sequence). The CDR3 has 16 residues. V lost 6 bases and J 0 bases, leaving 18 bases between the germline ends.

The chain carries TRBV3-1 (or the pseudogene TRBV3-2) and TRBJ2-3; 11 bases fit TRBD2. This CDR3 is built from 16 residues. The germline gives CDR1 LGHDT, CDR2 YNNKEL (reference sequence). J gave up 3 bases and V 6 bases, and 8 bases lay outside the gene matches. CDR3 nucleotides: TGTGCCAGCAGTATCCTAGCGGGGGGCGGAACAGATACGCAGTATTTT. Residues: CASSILAGGGTDTQYF.

The J gene is TRBJ2-3, the V gene TRBV13; TRBD2 aligns across 11 bases. The CDR3 loop spans 17 amino acids. Germline assignment: CDR1 PRHDT and CDR2 FYEKMQ (reference sequence). V trimming: 4 bases; J trimming: 0 bases; junction bases outside the gene matches: 6. CDR3 loop: CASSSELAGASTDTQYF. Here the CDR3 DNA reads TGTGCCAGCAGCTCCGAACTAGCGGGGGCGAGCACAGATACGCAGTATTTT.

V usage is TRBV19 and J usage is TRBJ1-4; 9 bases are a match to TRBD1. The CDR3 loop spans 15 amino acids. V shed 3 bases, J shed 1 base, and the junction held 0 bases outside the gene matches. The germline V gene encodes CDR1 LNHDA and CDR2 SQIVND (reference sequence). The CDR3: CASSMTGGTNEKLFF. In nucleotides, the CDR3 is TGTGCCAGTAGTATGACAGGGGGAACTAATGAAAAACTGTTTTTT.

The V and J genes are TRBV7-9 and TRBJ1-5, with 10 bases that match TRBD1. Trimming removed 5 bases from V and 5 bases from J; junction bases left unmatched: 9. This CDR3 has 16 amino acids. Germline CDR1 is SEHNR and CDR2 is FQNEAQ (reference sequence). In DNA form, the CDR3 reads TGTGCCAGCAGCGACACGACAGGGGGCGACGATCAGCCCCAGCATTTT. Translation gives CASSDTTGGDDQPQHF.

The chain links TRBV5-1 to TRBJ1-1; D possibly corresponds to TRBD1 (6 bases). From germline, CDR1 is SGHRS and CDR2 YFSETQ. This CDR3 spans 14 amino acids. V was shortened by 3 bases and J by 4 bases, with 13 bases between the two germline ends. CDR3 protein: CASSWEGVSTEAFF. Here the CDR3 DNA reads TGCGCCAGCAGCTGGGAGGGGGTGAGCACTGAAGCTTTCTTT.

The chain combines TRBV6-5 with TRBJ1-2; D may be TRBD1 (5 bases). The CDR3 is made up of 15 amino acids. Trimming shortened V by 1 base and J by 8 bases, and 17 bases separated the two germline ends. Looked up from germline, CDR1 is MNHEY and CDR2 is SVGAGI. The CDR3 DNA sequence: TGTGCCAGCAGTTACTTTAACGGGGGGAAGAGAGGCTACACCTTC. Amino acids: CASSYFNGGKRGYTF.

The chain links TRBV7-2 to TRBJ2-7, with 9 nucleotides matching TRBD2. CDR3 length equals 15 residues. CDR1 SGHTA and CDR2 FQGNSA come from the germline V gene. Trimming at V came to 5 bases and at J to 1 base, leaving 6 bases not matched to a gene. CDR3 in DNA: TGTGCCAGCAGCCCGCGGGGGGGCCAGTCCTACGAGCAGTACTTC. Encoded protein: CASSPRGGQSYEQYF.

Concerning this clone: Other DNA sequences in the sample encode the same CDR3. The chain recombines TRBV5-1 with TRBJ2-5; a possible D gene is TRBD2 (6 bases). CDR3 size: 14 residues. Per germline, CDR1 SGHRS and CDR2 YFSETQ. V shed 0 bases and J shed 4 bases, with 10 bases lying between them. The CDR3 DNA sequence: TGCGCCAGCAGCTTGGCCGGGGGTTCAGAGACCCAGTACTTC. It specifies CASSLAGGSETQYF.

The chain joins TRBV14 to TRBJ2-7; D gene unclear. This CDR3 has 13 residues. The ends were cut back, 2 bases at V and 1 base at J, with 6 bases in the middle. Per germline, CDR1 SGHDN and CDR2 FVKESK. For the CDR3, the DNA is TGTGCCAGCAGCCAAAGCATTTCCTACGAGCAGTACTTC. Protein sequence: CASSQSISYEQYF.

To note about this clone: Other DNA sequences in the sample encode the same CDR3. The chain couples TRBV7-2 to TRBJ2-5; the D gene is possibly TRBD1 (5 bases). CDR3 length: 11 amino acids. CDR1 SGHTA and CDR2 FQGNSA come from the germline V gene. V was clipped by 5 bases and J by 5 bases, with 6 bases between them. DNA for the CDR3: TGTGCCAGCAGCCCAGGGGAGACCCAGTACTTC. Its protein product is CASSPGETQYF.

The chain uses TRBV28 and TRBJ1-3; no reliable D call. The V end lost 3 bases, the J end lost 1 base, and 10 bases lay between the germline ends. The CDR3 is made up of 15 amino acids. Germline V gene lookup returns CDR1 MDHEN and CDR2 SYDVKM. This CDR3 reads CASSFYSKSGNTIYF. The CDR3 DNA is TGTGCCAGCAGTTTCTACAGTAAATCTGGAAACACCATATATTTT.

The chain uses TRBV9 and TRBJ2-1, with 12 bases matching TRBD2. Germline V gene sequence: CDR1 SGDLS, CDR2 YYNGEE. V dropped 3 bases and J dropped 5; count of bases not matched to a gene: 3. The CDR3 totals 15 residues. The CDR3 is CASSETSGGHNEQFF. The CDR3 DNA is TGTGCCAGCAGCGAGACTAGCGGGGGACACAATGAGCAGTTCTTC. Full variable domain (missing parts from reference TRBV9 and TRBJ2-1): DSGVTQTPKHLITATGQRVTLRCSPRSGDLSVYWYQQSLDQGLQFLIQYYNGEERAKGNILERFSAQQFPDLHSELNLSSLELGDSALYFCASSETSGGHNEQFFGPGTRLTVL.

The V call is TRBV5-1, the J call TRBJ2-2; D call uncertain. This CDR3 is 14 amino acids long. Germline V CDR1 and CDR2: SGHRS, YFSETQ. The V and J ends lost 0 bases and 1 base respectively, with 4 bases between them. CDR3 DNA sequence: TGCGCCAGCAGCTTGGTCATGAACACCGGGGAGCTGTTTTTT. It is translated as CASSLVMNTGELFF.

The rearrangement joins TRBV7-6 to TRBJ2-2; 12 positions match TRBD2. The CDR3 length is 15 residues. Germline loops: CDR1 SGHVS, CDR2 FNYEAQ. The ends lost 7 bases at V and 6 bases at J; junction bases unmatched: 6. The CDR3 reads CASKTLAGGAGELFF. CDR3 sequence (DNA): TGTGCCAGCAAAACACTAGCGGGGGGCGCCGGGGAGCTGTTTTTT.

This clone was seen a handful of times. V usage is TRBV7-8 and J usage is TRBJ1-6; D call uncertain. CDR3 length: 13 residues. V dropped 1 base and J dropped 7 bases, with 5 bases sitting between them. Germline CDR1 is SGHVS and CDR2 is FQNEAQ. Here the CDR3 reads CASSLVGNSPLHF. The CDR3 DNA follows: TGTGCCAGCAGCTTAGTCGGGAATTCACCCCTCCACTTT.

The genes are TRBV7-2 and TRBJ2-5, with D possibly TRBD2 on 6 matching bases. V shed 5 bases and J shed 2 bases, with 15 bases lying between them. Looked up from germline, CDR1 is SGHTA and CDR2 is FQGNSA. The CDR3 extends over 15 amino acids. The CDR3 DNA reads TGTGCCAGCAGCCATAGGGCGGGGAAACAAGAGACCCAGTACTTC. Translated: CASSHRAGKQETQYF. Together with reference TRBV7-2 and TRBJ2-5, the CDR3 gives the full variable domain: GAGVSQSPSNKVTEKGKDVELRCDPISGHTALYWYRQSLGQGLEFLIYFQGNSAPDKSGLPSDRFSAERTGGSVSTLTIQRTQQEDSAVYLCASSHRAGKQETQYFGPGTRLLVL.

The rearrangement links TRBV28 to TRBJ1-4; perhaps TRBD1 as D (6 bases). V shed 5 bases and J shed 8 bases, with 18 bases lying between them. Looked up from germline, CDR1 is MDHEN and CDR2 is SYDVKM. This CDR3 is 15 amino acids long. The CDR3 loop is CASSDGQPSREKLFF. The DNA for the CDR3 is TGTGCCAGCAGTGATGGACAGCCGTCCAGGGAAAAACTGTTTTTT.

This chain joins TRBV18 and TRBJ1-5; D not resolved. This CDR3 is 15 amino acids long. CDR1 is KGHSH and CDR2 is LQKENI in the germline V gene. V was shortened by 0 bases and J by 0 bases, with 6 bases between the two germline ends. CDR3 DNA: TGTGCCAGCTCACCACCGTTTAATAGCAATCAGCCCCAGCATTTT. Its translation is CASSPPFNSNQPQHF.

The sample holds one count of this clone. The chain recombines TRBV3-1 (or the pseudogene TRBV3-2) with TRBJ1-2; 9 bases line up with TRBD1. The CDR3 runs to 14 residues. V was clipped by 4 bases and J by 2 bases; unmatched bases: 2. Germline CDR1 is LGHDT and CDR2 is YNNKEL (reference sequence). CDR3 DNA sequence: TGTGCCAGCAGCCGACAGGGGGACAACTATGGCTACACCTTC. This gives the protein CASSRQGDNYGYTF.

V usage is TRBV3-1 (or the pseudogene TRBV3-2) and J usage is TRBJ2-2; D remains unclear. Germline V gene lookup returns CDR1 LGHDT and CDR2 YNNKEL (reference sequence). Trimming stripped 1 base from V and 5 bases from J, with 5 bases between. This CDR3 comprises 13 residues. CDR3 in DNA: TGTGCCAGCAGCCAAGTTCGTACCGGGGAGCTGTTTTTT. This sequence encodes CASSQVRTGELFF.

This clone has only one observation. J is TRBJ1-1 and V is TRBV7-2; D is perhaps TRBD1 (6 bases). This CDR3 has 14 residues. Trimming cost V 3 bases and J 1 base, with 9 bases left between them. Germline V gives CDR1 SGHTA, CDR2 FQGNSA. The CDR3 region is CASSFGRGNTEAFF. The CDR3 DNA reads as TGTGCCAGCAGCTTCGGCAGGGGGAACACTGAAGCTTTCTTT.